This record covers a single T cell receptor beta chain. Its antigen is not identified. This sample was taken from a study of cytomegalovirus exposure and HLA in healthy donors. Study overall: Out of 150 million to 200 million T cells, an earlier analysis found roughly 110 million unique TCR beta sequences in total. Study conclusions and caveats: Most subjects had HLA-A and HLA-B alleles reportedly predicted accurately by TCR beta sequences. An analysis was carried out later, and it reportedly showed fewer N-insertions in an Asian-associated ancestry cluster than the roughly 700-donor mean. Available immune exposure information was restricted to CMV serostatus only.

Primers: 60 Vbeta forward and 13 Jbeta reverse. TCRdb's copy holds only in-frame clones and misses some; the assay was immunoSEQ multiplex PCR. Of 75,000 to 95,000 clones in the sample, approximately 84% are singletons; the top ten hold 2.1%. The CDR3 is 14 residues long. Germline values: CDR1 SGHNT, CDR2 YYREEE (reference sequence). With V trimmed by 5 bases and J by 5 bases, 8 bases remained unmatched. This clonotype was obtained from a man between 18 and 35 years old in good health and CMV-seronegative. The chain uses TRBV5-4 and TRBJ1-2; TRBD1 aligns across 8 bases. Specimen: PBMCs. This chain's CDR3 is CASSSNQGAYGYTF. The CDR3 DNA follows: TGTGCCAGCAGTTCAAACCAGGGGGCTTATGGCTACACCTTC.